This T cell receptor (beta chain) was sequenced in a study of T cells in Graves' hyperthyroidism and ophthalmopathy. Regions amplified from RNA transcripts were the TCR beta CDR3 regions. The HTBI primer set was used in a first-round RT-PCR of the TCR CDR3. TCRdb passed the multiplex PCR reads through MiXCR, listing each CDR3 protein once. This table has roughly 800,000 distinct CDR3 sequences, 35% to 45% appearing once. The CDR3 extends over 16 amino acids. Germline CDR1 is MGHDK and CDR2 is SYGVNS. The V and J ends lost 6 bases and 0 bases, in that order; junction bases with no gene match: 7. Sample: blood. This sequence originates from a man aged 18-30 years with Graves' hyperthyroidism. The rearrangement joins TRBV25-1 to TRBJ2-7; 11 bases map to TRBD1. CDR3 DNA sequence: TGTGCCAGCAGAGCCGGGACAGGGGGGGGCTCCTACGAGCAGTACTTC. As protein: CASRAGTGGGSYEQYF.